These 17 T cell receptor beta chains were all obtained from the same sample, sequenced in a study of early T cells in non-severe SARS-CoV-2 infection. TCRdb re-called the 5' RACE reads with MiXCR, one entry per CDR3 protein. This sample carries around 30,000 distinct CDR3 sequences, less than 5% of them seen once, and the ten largest clones take approximately 4.7%. The sequenced sample was whole blood. The receptor source for this set is an adult who was a healthcare worker with PCR-confirmed SARS-CoV-2 infection or an uninfected control (not recorded which).

In this sample, this clonotype turned up many times. The chain has TRBV18 and TRBJ2-5; D possibly corresponds to TRBD1 (6 bases). Germline V gene sequence: CDR1 KGHSH, CDR2 LQKENI. The CDR3 has 14 amino acids. The V gene lost 3 bases and the J gene lost 1 base, with 9 bases spanning the gap. The CDR3, as DNA: TGTGCCAGCTCACCCGGGACACTCCAAGAGACCCAGTACTTC. Translated, it gives CASSPGTLQETQYF.

This chain joins TRBV7-7 and TRBJ2-5, with no clear D. Germline V gives CDR1 SSHAT, CDR2 FNYEAQ (reference sequence). The CDR3 has 14 residues. V lost 5 bases and J lost 5, with 15 bases in between. DNA of the CDR3: TGTGCCAGCAGCCCCGTTGGGGTTCACGAGACCCAGTACTTC. Translated, it gives CASSPVGVHETQYF.

This clonotype was detected many times. The chain employs TRBV6-5 and TRBJ1-3, with 10 bases fitting TRBD1. J gave up 0 bases and V 4 bases, and 0 bases lay outside the gene matches. The CDR3 totals 15 residues. Germline V CDR1 and CDR2: MNHEY, SVGAGI. The CDR3 loop reads CASSWDRGSGNTIYF. CDR3 in DNA: TGTGCCAGCAGTTGGGACAGGGGCTCTGGAAACACCATATATTTT.

For this clonotype: This sequence may be a read error, since a much larger clone differs from it by one base. Here the CDR3 DNA reads TGTGCCAGGAGTTTAACTAGCGGGGCCTACAATGAGCAGTTCTTC. Encoded protein: CARSLTSGAYNEQFF. V usage is TRBV11-2 and J usage is TRBJ2-1, with 10 bases identical to TRBD2. The CDR3 runs to 15 residues. J lost 2 bases, V lost 9 bases, and 7 bases had no gene match. Germline V lookup: CDR1 SGHAT, CDR2 FQNNGV. Together with reference TRBV11-2 and TRBJ2-1, the CDR3 gives the full variable domain: EAGVAQSPRYKIIEKRQSVAFWCNPISGHATLYWYQQILGQGPKLLIQFQNNGVVDDSQLPKDRFSAERLKGVDSTLKIQPAKLEDSAVYLCARSLTSGAYNEQFFGPGTRLTVL.

Ten or more counts support this clonotype. The chain joins TRBV20-1 to TRBJ1-5, with D possibly matching TRBD1 (6 bases). V lost 5 bases, J lost 0 bases, and 8 bases lay in between. Germline loops: CDR1 DFQATT, CDR2 SNEGSKA (reference sequence). The CDR3 consists of 13 residues. DNA of the CDR3: TGCAGTGCTTACAGGGATAGCAATCAGCCCCAGCATTTT. Protein sequence: CSAYRDSNQPQHF.

In its sample, this clonotype ranks as medium-sized. The chain links TRBV7-9 to TRBJ2-2; TRBD2 might be the D (5 bases). The CDR3 is 14 residues long. CDR1 is SEHNR and CDR2 is FQNEAQ in the germline V gene (reference sequence). V was pared by 4 bases and J by 4 bases, with 10 bases between. The CDR3 nucleotides are TGTGCCAGCAGCTCTCCGGCGGGCACCGGGGAGCTGTTTTTT. It translates to CASSSPAGTGELFF.

This clonotype was recorded many times. The J gene is TRBJ1-5, the V gene TRBV18; perhaps TRBD1 as D (6 bases). V lost 6 bases and J lost 0, with 12 bases in between. Per germline, CDR1 KGHSH and CDR2 LQKENI. The length of the CDR3 is 15 residues. This CDR3 is CASSRGRVSNQPQHF. The CDR3 DNA follows: TGTGCCAGCTCTAGGGGGAGAGTTAGCAATCAGCCCCAGCATTTT.

The V and J genes are TRBV7-6 and TRBJ2-1; D perhaps matches TRBD2 (6 bases). The CDR3 contains 16 residues. V was cut by 4 bases and J by 3 bases, with 16 bases left in between. Germline V CDR1 and CDR2: SGHVS, FNYEAQ. The CDR3 region is CASSSAGGTNYNEQFF. The CDR3 coding sequence is TGTGCCAGCAGCTCTGCGGGCGGGACCAACTACAATGAGCAGTTCTTC.

This clonotype was detected many times. The V call is TRBV28, the J call TRBJ1-2; 8 nucleotides match TRBD1. This CDR3 is built from 16 residues. Germline V CDR1 and CDR2: MDHEN, SYDVKM. V lost 5 bases and J lost 4; bases outside the gene matches: 12. In DNA form, the CDR3 reads TGTGCCAGCAGTAAGGGACAGGAGGGGTTAGTCTATGGCTACACCTTC. It translates to CASSKGQEGLVYGYTF.

This clonotype occurred many times. The chain joins TRBV25-1 to TRBJ2-1; 12 bases are a match to TRBD2. V lost 4 bases to trimming and J lost 9 bases; unmatched junction nucleotides: 19. The CDR3 has 19 amino acids. Germline loops: CDR1 MGHDK, CDR2 SYGVNS. CDR3 in DNA: TGTGCCAGCAGTGGAGAGGGAGGGGTTGAGGGACTAGCGGGTTCTGAGCAGTTCTTC. Translating gives CASSGEGGVEGLAGSEQFF. The full variable domain, with the rest looked up from reference TRBV25-1 and TRBJ2-1, is EADIYQTPRYLVIGTGKKITLECSQTMGHDKMYWYQQDPGMELHLIHYSYGVNSTEKGDLSSESTVSRIRTEHFPLTLESARPSHTSQYLCASSGEGGVEGLAGSEQFFGPGTRLTVL.

At least ten counts were recorded for this clonotype. V gene TRBV7-8 combines with J gene TRBJ2-1; D is perhaps TRBD1 (6 bases). Looked up from germline, CDR1 is SGHVS and CDR2 is FQNEAQ. This CDR3 is 13 amino acids long. The V gene lost 3 bases and the J gene lost 4 bases, with 7 bases spanning the gap. The CDR3 region is CASSLGQYNEQFF. In DNA, the CDR3 is TGTGCCAGCAGCTTGGGACAATACAATGAGCAGTTCTTC.

Many counts were recorded for this clonotype. V usage is TRBV28 and J usage is TRBJ1-2, with D uncertain. Per the germline V gene, CDR1 is MDHEN and CDR2 is SYDVKM. V gave up 8 bases and J gave up 8 bases, with 21 bases separating them. This CDR3 is built from 14 residues. DNA of the CDR3: TGTGCCAGCGGTACACCGGGAGGGCGGAAGGGCTACACCTTC. Amino acids: CASGTPGGRKGYTF.

At least ten counts were recorded for this clonotype. V and J are TRBV7-6 and TRBJ1-1; 7 positions agree with TRBD1. Germline values: CDR1 SGHVS, CDR2 FNYEAQ. V gave up 5 bases and J gave up 1 base; unmatched junction bases: 7. The CDR3 spans 15 residues. The CDR3 is CASSPTTGSNTEAFF. Here the CDR3 DNA reads TGTGCCAGCAGCCCAACGACAGGGTCGAACACTGAAGCTTTCTTT.

The chain uses TRBV4-2 and TRBJ2-7, with 11 bases identical to TRBD2. Germline CDR1 reads LGHNA; CDR2 reads YNFKEQ. Unmatched junction bases numbered 11, after V lost 4 bases and J lost 6 bases. The CDR3 runs to 16 residues. The CDR3 reads CASSPDSGTSGSEQYF. CDR3 nucleotide sequence: TGTGCCAGCAGCCCTGATTCCGGGACTAGCGGATCCGAGCAGTACTTC.

This clonotype was seen ten or more times. This rearrangement joins TRBV3-1 to TRBJ1-4, with D hard to call. The CDR3 consists of 12 residues. Germline assignment: CDR1 LGHDT and CDR2 YNNKEL (reference sequence). The V gene lost 3 bases and the J gene lost 7 bases, with 6 bases spanning the gap. The CDR3 is CASSHKGEKLFF. CDR3 bases: TGTGCCAGCAGCCACAAAGGTGAAAAACTGTTTTTT.

The rearrangement uses TRBV7-9 and TRBJ2-3, with TRBD2 matching over 7 bases. The CDR3 is 16 residues long. V lost 1 base, J lost 5 bases, and 9 bases stayed unmatched. Germline lookup yields CDR1 SEHNR and CDR2 FQNEAQ (reference sequence). CDR3: CASSLGAGEAIDTQYF. CDR3 coding DNA: TGTGCCAGCAGCTTAGGGGCGGGAGAGGCGATAGATACGCAGTATTTT.

This chain links TRBV20-1 with TRBJ2-2; D possibly corresponds to TRBD2 (5 bases). Germline CDR1 is DFQATT and CDR2 is SNEGSKA (reference sequence). The CDR3 contains 14 residues. Trimming left V 1 base short and J 1 base short, with 7 bases between. The CDR3 bases are TGCAGTGCTAGAGGGGAGTGGAACACCGGGGAGCTGTTTTTT. This codes for CSARGEWNTGELFF.